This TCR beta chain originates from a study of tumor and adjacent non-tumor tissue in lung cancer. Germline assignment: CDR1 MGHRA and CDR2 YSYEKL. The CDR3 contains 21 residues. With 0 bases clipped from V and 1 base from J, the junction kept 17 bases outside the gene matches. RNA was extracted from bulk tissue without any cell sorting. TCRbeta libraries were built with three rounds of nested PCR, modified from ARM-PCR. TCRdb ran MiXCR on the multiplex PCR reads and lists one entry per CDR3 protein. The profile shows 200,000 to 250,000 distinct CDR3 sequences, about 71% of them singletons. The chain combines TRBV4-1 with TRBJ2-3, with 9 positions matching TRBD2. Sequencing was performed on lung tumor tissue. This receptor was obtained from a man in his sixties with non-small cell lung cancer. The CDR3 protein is CASSQDRKRGATSTRTDTQYF. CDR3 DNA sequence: TGCGCCAGCAGCCAAGATCGGAAGCGGGGGGCTACGTCAACCCGCACAGATACGCAGTATTTT.